These T cell receptor beta chains were read from a single sample in a study of siplizumab effects on memory and regulatory T cells. Profiling relied on immunoSEQ multiplex PCR, and the TCRdb table lists in-frame clones only, not all of them. The table records 75,000 to 95,000 clones, around 89% of them present only once. The sequencing input was CD4+ T cells sorted from blood. Receptor source: a human donor in good health. CDR3s include the opening cysteine and the closing phenylalanine or tryptophan. Each record gives: V gene, clone size, J gene, CDR3 protein. Clone size is shown for a subset of rows, as once, few, many or a class of expanded clone.

TRBV5-1	-	TRBJ2-1	CASSLGTSGNNEQFF
TRBV9	once	TRBJ2-4	CASSNRDGGNIQYF
TRBV9	-	TRBJ2-1	CASSTTGVLYNEQFF
TRBV19	once	TRBJ2-1	CASSIPRGSYNEQFF
TRBV28	-	TRBJ2-5	CASRMGGKETQYF
TRBV6-4	-	TRBJ1-1	CASSDGAGVKAFF
TRBV6-4	-	TRBJ1-2	CASRRTGSDGIANYGYTF
TRBV7-8	-	TRBJ1-1	CASSWGERTEAFF
TRBV29-1	-	TRBJ1-2	CSAGGVNEGYGYTF
TRBV9	-	TRBJ2-7	CASSVGDRATYEQYF
TRBV5-1	-	TRBJ2-1	CASHEIGGSYNEQFF
TRBV6-6	-	TRBJ2-7	CASSYSRAQGEQYF
TRBV6-5	-	TRBJ2-2	CASRFGGNTGELFF
TRBV7-9	-	TRBJ1-1	CASSDSPGQGGRTEAFF
TRBV5-5	-	TRBJ1-5	CASSLPNQPQHF
TRBV10-3	-	TRBJ2-7	CAISDPSLGQTSYEQYF
TRBV14	-	TRBJ2-1	CASSRRQGNYNEQFF
TRBV12-5	once	TRBJ2-7	CASGLGTGGSEQYF
TRBV11-3	-	TRBJ2-5	CASSLVDQETQYF
TRBV6-6	-	TRBJ2-7	CASSFGLAGVGEQYF
TRBV10-1	-	TRBJ2-1	CASSAGLAGVYEQFF
TRBV19	-	TRBJ1-5	CASSSGRVSNQPQHF
TRBV6-1	-	TRBJ2-1	CASRGVGSEQFF
TRBV11-3	once	TRBJ2-1	CASSYIGLTSGRFQSEQFF
TRBV9	few	TRBJ1-1	CASSHIGARDTEAFF
TRBV19	-	TRBJ2-7	CASKPHGFLEQYF
TRBV7-9	-	TRBJ2-5	CASSSGQTWRETQYF
TRBV6-6	once	TRBJ2-7	CASRDRVYEQYF
TRBV6-1	-	TRBJ1-2	CASSEGGTKRGYTF
TRBV10-1	-	TRBJ2-2	CASNSGSNTGELFF
TRBV9	-	TRBJ2-5	CASSVAGAVVETQYF